Sequencing of this TCR beta chain was carried out in a study of blood T cells in healthy people across ages. Study-level findings and limits: Observed TCR beta diversity showed a strong correlation with the percentage of naive T cells as measured by flow cytometry. Donors of long life had a larger count of naive CD4+ cells and greater diversity than aged donors.

Through a sample-barcoded 5' primer and a J-beta primer mix, a second PCR was run for roughly 6 to 11 cycles. A template-switch adaptor containing 12 random nucleotides labeled each cDNA molecule. TCRdb re-called the 5' RACE reads through MiXCR, storing one row per CDR3 protein. The sample has about 760,000 distinct CDR3 sequences, roughly three fifths seen once. This clonotype was recorded a few times. Its antigen is not identified. The V and J ends lost 4 bases and 5 bases, in that order; junction bases with no gene match: 7. CDR3 length equals 14 residues. Germline V CDR1 and CDR2: SGHRS, YFSETQ. The sequence was collected from a man aged 35-49 years in good health. The rearrangement joins TRBV5-1 to TRBJ2-7, with 9 positions matching TRBD1. Sequencing was performed on blood. The CDR3 loop reads CASSPGTGIHEQYF. DNA for the CDR3: TGCGCCAGCAGCCCGGGGACAGGGATACACGAGCAGTACTTC.